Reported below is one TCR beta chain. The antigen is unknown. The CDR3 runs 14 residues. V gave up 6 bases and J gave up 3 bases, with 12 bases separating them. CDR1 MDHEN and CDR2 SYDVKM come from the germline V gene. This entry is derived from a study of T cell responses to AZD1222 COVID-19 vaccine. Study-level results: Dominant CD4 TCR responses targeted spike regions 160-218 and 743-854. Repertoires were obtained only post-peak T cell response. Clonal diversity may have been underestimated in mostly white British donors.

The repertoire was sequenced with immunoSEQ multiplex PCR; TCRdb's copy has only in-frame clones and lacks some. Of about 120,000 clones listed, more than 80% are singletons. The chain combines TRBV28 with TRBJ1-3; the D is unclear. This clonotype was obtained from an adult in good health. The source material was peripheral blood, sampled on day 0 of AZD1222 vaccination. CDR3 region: CASRHGVVGNTIYF. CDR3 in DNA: TGTGCCAGCAGACACGGGGTAGTTGGAAACACCATATATTTT.